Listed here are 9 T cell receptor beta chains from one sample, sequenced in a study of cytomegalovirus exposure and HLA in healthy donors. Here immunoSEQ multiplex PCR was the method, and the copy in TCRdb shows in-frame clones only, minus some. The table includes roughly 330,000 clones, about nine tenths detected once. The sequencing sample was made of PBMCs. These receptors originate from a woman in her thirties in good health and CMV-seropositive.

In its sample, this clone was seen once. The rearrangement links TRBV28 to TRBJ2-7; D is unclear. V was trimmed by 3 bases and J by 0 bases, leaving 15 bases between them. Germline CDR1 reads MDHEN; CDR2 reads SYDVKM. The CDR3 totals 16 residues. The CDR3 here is CASSFVRIKSSYEQYF. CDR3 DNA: TGTGCCAGCAGTTTTGTTCGGATAAAGAGCTCCTACGAGCAGTACTTC. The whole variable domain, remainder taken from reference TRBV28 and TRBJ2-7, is DVKVTQSSRYLVKRTGEKVFLECVQDMDHENMFWYRQDPGLGLRLIYFSYDVKMKEKGDIPEGYSVSREKKERFSLILESASTNQTSMYLCASSFVRIKSSYEQYFGPGTRLTVT.

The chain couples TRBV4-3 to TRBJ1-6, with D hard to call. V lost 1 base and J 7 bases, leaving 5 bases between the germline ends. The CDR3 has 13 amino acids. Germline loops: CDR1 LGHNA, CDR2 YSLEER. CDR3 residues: CASSQARNSPLHF. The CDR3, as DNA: TGCGCCAGCAGCCAAGCAAGGAATTCACCCCTCCACTTT.

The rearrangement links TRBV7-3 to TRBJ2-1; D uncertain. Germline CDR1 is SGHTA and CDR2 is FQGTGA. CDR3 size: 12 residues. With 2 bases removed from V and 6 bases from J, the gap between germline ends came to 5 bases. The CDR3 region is CASSLGLNEQFF. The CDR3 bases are TGTGCCAGCAGCTTAGGTCTCAATGAGCAGTTCTTC.

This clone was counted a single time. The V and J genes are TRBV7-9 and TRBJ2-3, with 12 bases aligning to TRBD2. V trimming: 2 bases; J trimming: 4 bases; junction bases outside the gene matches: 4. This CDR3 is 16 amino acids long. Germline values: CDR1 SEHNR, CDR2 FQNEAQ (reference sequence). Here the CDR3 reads CASSLLAGGPADTQYF. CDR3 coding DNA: TGTGCCAGCAGCTTACTAGCGGGAGGGCCGGCAGATACGCAGTATTTT.

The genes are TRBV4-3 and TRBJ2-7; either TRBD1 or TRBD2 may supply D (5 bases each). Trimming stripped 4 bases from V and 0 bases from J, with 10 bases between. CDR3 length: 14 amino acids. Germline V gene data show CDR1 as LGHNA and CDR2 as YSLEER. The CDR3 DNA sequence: TGCGCCAGCAGCCGAGCAGGGAGCTCCTACGAGCAGTACTTC. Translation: CASSRAGSSYEQYF.

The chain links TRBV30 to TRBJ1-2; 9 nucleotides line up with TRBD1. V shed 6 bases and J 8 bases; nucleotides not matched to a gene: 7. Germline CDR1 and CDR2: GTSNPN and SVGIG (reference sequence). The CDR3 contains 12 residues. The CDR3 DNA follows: TGTGCCTGTCCACAGGGGGCATCCGGCTACACCTTC. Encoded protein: CACPQGASGYTF.

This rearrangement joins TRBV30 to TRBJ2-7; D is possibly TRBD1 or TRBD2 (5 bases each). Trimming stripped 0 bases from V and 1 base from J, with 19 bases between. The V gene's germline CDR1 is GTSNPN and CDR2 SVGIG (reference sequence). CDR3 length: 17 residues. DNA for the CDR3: TGTGCCTGGAGTGTCGGCGCGAAGGGACCTTATTCCTACGAGCAGTACTTC. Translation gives CAWSVGAKGPYSYEQYF.

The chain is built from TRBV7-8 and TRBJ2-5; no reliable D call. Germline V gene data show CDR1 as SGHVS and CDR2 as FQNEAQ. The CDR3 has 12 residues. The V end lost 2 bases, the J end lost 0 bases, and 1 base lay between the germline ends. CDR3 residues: CASSLYQETQYF. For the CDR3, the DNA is TGTGCCAGCAGCTTATACCAAGAGACCCAGTACTTC.

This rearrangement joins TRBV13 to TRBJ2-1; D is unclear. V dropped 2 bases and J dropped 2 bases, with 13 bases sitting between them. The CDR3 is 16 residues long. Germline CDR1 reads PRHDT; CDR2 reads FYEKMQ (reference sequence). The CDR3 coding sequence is TGTGCCAGCAGCTTATCCGGTCTACACACCTACAATGAGCAGTTCTTC. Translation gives CASSLSGLHTYNEQFF.